The TCR beta chain described here comes from a study of cytomegalovirus exposure and HLA in healthy donors. PCR employed 60 Vbeta and 13 Jbeta primers. Generated by immunoSEQ multiplex PCR, the TCRdb table keeps only in-frame clones and is missing some. The data show 120,000 to 150,000 clones, approximately 79% seen once. The CDR3 has 14 residues. In germline, CDR1 is MNHEY, CDR2 SVGAGI. V was pared by 3 bases and J by 4 bases, with 1 base of the junction left unmatched. This chain connects TRBV6-5 to TRBJ1-5, with 9 bases identical to TRBD1. The sequencing sample was made of PBMCs. The sequence was collected from a middle-aged woman in good health and CMV-seropositive. DNA for the CDR3: TGTGCCAGCAGTTATGACAGGGGGAATCAGCCCCAGCATTTT. It yields the protein CASSYDRGNQPQHF.